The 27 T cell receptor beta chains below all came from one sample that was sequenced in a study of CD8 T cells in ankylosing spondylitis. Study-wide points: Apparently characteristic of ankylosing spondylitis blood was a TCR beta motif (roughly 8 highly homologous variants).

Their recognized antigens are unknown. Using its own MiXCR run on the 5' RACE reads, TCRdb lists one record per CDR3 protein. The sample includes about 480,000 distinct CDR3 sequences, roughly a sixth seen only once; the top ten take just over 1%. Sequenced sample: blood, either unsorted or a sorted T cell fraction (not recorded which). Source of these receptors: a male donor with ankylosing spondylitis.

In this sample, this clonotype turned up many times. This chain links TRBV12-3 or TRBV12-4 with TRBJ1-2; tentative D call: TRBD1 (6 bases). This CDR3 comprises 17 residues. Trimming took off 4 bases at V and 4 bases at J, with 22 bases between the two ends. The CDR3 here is CASSSPGTNPSGYGYTF. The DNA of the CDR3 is TGTGCCAGCAGTTCCCCCGGGACAAACCCGAGCGGCTATGGCTACACCTTC.

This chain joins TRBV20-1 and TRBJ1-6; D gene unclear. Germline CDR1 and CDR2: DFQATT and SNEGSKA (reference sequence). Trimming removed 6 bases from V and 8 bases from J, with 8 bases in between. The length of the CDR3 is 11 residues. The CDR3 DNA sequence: TGCAGTGCCGGGGAGGATTCACCCCTCCACTTT. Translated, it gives CSAGEDSPLHF.

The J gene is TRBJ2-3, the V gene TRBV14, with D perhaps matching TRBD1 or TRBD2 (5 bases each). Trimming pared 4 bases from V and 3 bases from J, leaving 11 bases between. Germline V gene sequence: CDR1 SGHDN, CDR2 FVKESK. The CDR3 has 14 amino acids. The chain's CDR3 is CASSPQGGTDTQYF. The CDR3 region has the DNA TGTGCCAGCAGCCCCCAGGGCGGGACAGATACGCAGTATTTT.

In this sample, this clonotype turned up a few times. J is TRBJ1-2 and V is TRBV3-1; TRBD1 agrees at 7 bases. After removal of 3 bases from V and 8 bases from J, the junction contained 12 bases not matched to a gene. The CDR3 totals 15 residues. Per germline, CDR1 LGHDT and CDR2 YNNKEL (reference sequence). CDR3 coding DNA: TGTGCCAGCAGCCACGGACAGGCCGTCACTAACGGCTACACCTTC. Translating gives CASSHGQAVTNGYTF.

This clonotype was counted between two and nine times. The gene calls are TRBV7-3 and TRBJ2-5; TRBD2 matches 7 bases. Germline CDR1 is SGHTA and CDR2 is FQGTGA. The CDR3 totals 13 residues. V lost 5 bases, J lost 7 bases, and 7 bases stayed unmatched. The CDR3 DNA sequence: TGTGCCAGCAGCCCAAACCCGGGAGGGACCCAGTACTTC. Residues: CASSPNPGGTQYF. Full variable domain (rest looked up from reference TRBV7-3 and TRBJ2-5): GAGVSQTPSNKVTEKGKYVELRCDPISGHTALYWYRQSLGQGPEFLIYFQGTGAADDSGLPNDRFFAVRPEGSVSTLKIQRTERGDSAVYLCASSPNPGGTQYFGPGTRLLVL.

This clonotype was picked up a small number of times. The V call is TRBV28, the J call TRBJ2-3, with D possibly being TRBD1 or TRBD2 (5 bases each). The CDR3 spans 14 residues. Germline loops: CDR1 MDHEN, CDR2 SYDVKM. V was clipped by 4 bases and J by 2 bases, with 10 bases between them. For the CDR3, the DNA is TGTGCCAGCAGTTATGCCGGGGCCACAGATACGCAGTATTTT. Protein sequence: CASSYAGATDTQYF.

The DNA for the CDR3 is TGTGCCAGCGGCCTGGCCGGGGGGAATCAGCCCCAGCATTTT. Its protein product is CASGLAGGNQPQHF. V is TRBV12-3 or TRBV12-4 and J is TRBJ1-5, with a possible D match to TRBD1 (5 bases). The CDR3 loop spans 14 amino acids. Trimming removed 8 bases at V and 4 bases at J, with 15 bases between.

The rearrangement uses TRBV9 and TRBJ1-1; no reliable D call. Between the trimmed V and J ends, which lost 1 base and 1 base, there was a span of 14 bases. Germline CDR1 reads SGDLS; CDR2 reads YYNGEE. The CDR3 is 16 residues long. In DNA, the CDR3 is TGTGCCAGCAGCGTATACTCTGAGGCCTCGAACACTGAAGCTTTCTTT. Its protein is CASSVYSEASNTEAFF.

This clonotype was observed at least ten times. CDR3 DNA: TGTGCCAGCAGGCCCGGGACTAGAGGAGCCTACAATGAGCAGTTCTTC. Amino acid sequence: CASRPGTRGAYNEQFF. V gene TRBV6-2 or TRBV6-3 combines with J gene TRBJ2-1, with TRBD2 matching over 8 bases. Germline V CDR1 and CDR2: MNHEY, SVGEGT. The CDR3 sequence is 16 residues long. Trimming cost V 6 bases and J 2 bases; bases outside gene matches: 9.

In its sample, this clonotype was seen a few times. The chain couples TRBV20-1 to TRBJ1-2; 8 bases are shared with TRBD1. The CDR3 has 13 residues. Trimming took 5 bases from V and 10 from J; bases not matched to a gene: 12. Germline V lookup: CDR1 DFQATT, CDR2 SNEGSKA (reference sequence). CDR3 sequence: CSAVRGRLDSYTF. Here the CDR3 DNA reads TGCAGTGCTGTCAGGGGGCGCCTGGATTCCTACACCTTC.

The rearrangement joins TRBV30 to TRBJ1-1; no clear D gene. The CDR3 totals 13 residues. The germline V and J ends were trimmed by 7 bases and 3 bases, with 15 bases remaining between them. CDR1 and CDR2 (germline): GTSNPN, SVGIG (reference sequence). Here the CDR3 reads CASQQRDDTEAFF. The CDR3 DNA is TGTGCCTCCCAACAAAGGGATGACACTGAAGCTTTCTTT. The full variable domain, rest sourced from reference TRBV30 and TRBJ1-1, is SQTIHQWPATLVQPVGSPLSLECTVEGTSNPNLYWYRQAAGRGLQLLFYSVGIGQISSEVPQNLSASRPQDRQFILSSKKLLLSDSGFYLCASQQRDDTEAFFGQGTRLTVV.

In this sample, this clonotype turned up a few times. The DNA of the CDR3 is TGCGCCAGCAGCGGACACCTCGGAGCTTTCTTT. Protein product: CASSGHLGAFF. The V gene is TRBV5-1, the J gene TRBJ1-1; D possibly corresponds to TRBD1 (5 bases). V gave up 4 bases and J gave up 10 bases, with 11 bases separating them. This CDR3 is 11 amino acids long. Looked up from germline, CDR1 is SGHRS and CDR2 is YFSETQ.

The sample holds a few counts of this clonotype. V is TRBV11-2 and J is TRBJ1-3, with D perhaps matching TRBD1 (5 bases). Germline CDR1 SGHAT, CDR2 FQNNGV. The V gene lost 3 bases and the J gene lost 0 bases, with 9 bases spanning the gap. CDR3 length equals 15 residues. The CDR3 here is CASSFGHTSGNTIYF. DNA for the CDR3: TGTGCCAGCAGCTTCGGACACACCTCTGGAAACACCATATATTTT.

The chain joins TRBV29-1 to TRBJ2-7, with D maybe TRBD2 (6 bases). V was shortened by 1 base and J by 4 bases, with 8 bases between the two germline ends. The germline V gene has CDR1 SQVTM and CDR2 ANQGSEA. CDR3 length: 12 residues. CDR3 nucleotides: TGCAGCGTTGAAGGCGGAGGGTACGAGCAGTACTTC. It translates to CSVEGGGYEQYF.

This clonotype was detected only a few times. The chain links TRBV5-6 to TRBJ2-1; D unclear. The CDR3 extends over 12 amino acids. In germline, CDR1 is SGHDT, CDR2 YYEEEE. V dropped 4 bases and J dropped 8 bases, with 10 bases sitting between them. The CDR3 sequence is CASSQVWDEQFF. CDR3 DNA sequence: TGTGCCAGCAGCCAAGTATGGGATGAGCAGTTCTTC.

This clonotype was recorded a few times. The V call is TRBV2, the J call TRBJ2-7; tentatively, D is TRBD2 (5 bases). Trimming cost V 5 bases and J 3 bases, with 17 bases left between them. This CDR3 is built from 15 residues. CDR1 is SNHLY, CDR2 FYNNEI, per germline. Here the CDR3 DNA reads TGTGCCAGCAGTCTAAGAAGGGATGGAGGCTACGAGCAGTACTTC. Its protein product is CASSLRRDGGYEQYF.

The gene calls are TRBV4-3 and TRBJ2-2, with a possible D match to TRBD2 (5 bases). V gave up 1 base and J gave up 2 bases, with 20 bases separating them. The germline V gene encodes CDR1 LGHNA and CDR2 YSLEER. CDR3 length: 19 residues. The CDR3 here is CASSQVIAGGGSNTGELFF. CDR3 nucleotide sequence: TGCGCCAGCAGCCAAGTAATTGCGGGCGGTGGTTCTAACACCGGGGAGCTGTTTTTT.

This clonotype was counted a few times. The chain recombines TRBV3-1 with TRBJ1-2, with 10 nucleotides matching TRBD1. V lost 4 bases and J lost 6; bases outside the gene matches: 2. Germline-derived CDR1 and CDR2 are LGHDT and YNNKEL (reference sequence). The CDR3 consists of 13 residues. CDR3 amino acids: CASSRGTGDGYTF. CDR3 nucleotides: TGTGCCAGCAGCCGAGGGACAGGGGATGGCTACACCTTC. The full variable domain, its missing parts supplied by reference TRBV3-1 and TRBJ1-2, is DTAVSQTPKYLVTQMGNDKSIKCEQNLGHDTMYWYKQDSKKFLKIMFSYNNKELIINETVPNRFSPKSPDKAHLNLHINSLELGDSAVYFCASSRGTGDGYTFGSGTRLTVV.

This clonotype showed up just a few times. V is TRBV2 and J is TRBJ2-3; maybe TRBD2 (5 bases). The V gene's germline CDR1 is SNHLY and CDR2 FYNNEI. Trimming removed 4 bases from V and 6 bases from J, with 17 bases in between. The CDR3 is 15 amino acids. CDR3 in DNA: TGTGCCAGCAGTGGGTTAGGTCCCGGCGGGGATACGCAGTATTTT. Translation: CASSGLGPGGDTQYF.

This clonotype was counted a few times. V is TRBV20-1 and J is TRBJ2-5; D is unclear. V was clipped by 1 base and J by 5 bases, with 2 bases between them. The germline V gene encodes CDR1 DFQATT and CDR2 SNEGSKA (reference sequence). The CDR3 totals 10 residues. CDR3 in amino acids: CSARGETQYF. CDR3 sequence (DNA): TGCAGTGCTAGAGGCGAGACCCAGTACTTC.

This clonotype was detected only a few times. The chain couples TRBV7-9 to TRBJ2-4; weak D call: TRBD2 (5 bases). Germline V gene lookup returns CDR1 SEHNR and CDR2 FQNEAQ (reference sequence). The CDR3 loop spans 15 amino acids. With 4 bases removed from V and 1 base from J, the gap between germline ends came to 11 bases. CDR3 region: CASSYQTGAKNIQYF. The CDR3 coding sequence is TGTGCCAGCAGCTACCAGACGGGGGCCAAAAACATTCAGTACTTC.

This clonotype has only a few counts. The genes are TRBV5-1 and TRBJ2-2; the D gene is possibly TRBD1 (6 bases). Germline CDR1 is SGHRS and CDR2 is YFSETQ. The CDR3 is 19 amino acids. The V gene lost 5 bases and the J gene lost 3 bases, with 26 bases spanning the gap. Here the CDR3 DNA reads TGCGCCAGCAGGATGAACAGGGTTCACACATCAGATCACACCGGGGAGCTGTTTTTT. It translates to CASRMNRVHTSDHTGELFF.

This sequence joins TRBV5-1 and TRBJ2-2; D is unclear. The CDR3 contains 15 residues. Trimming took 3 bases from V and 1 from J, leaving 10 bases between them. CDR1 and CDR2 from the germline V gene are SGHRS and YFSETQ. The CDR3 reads CASSWTPVNTGELFF. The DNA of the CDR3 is TGCGCCAGCAGCTGGACCCCCGTGAACACCGGGGAGCTGTTTTTT.

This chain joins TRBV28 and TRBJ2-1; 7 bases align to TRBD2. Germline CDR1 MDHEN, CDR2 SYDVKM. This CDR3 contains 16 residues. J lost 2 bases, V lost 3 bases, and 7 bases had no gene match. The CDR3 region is CASSFWGGSAYNEQFF. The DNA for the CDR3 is TGTGCCAGCAGTTTTTGGGGCGGGAGCGCCTACAATGAGCAGTTCTTC.

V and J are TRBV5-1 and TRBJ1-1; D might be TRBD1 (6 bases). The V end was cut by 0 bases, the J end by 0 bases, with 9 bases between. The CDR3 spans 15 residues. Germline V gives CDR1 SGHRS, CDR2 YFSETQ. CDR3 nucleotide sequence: TGCGCCAGCAGCTTGGCAGGGGATCTGAACACTGAAGCTTTCTTT. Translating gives CASSLAGDLNTEAFF.

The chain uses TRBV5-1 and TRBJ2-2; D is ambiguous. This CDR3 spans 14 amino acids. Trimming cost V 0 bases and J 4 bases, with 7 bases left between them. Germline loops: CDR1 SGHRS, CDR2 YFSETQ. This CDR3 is CASSLDPTTGELFF. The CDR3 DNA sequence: TGCGCCAGCAGCTTGGATCCAACCACCGGGGAGCTGTTTTTT.

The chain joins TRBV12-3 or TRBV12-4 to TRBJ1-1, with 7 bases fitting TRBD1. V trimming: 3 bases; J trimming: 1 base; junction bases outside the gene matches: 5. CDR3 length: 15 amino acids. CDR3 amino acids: CASSFSGTENTEAFF. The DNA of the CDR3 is TGTGCCAGCAGTTTTTCCGGGACAGAGAACACTGAAGCTTTCTTT.